This T cell receptor (beta chain) was identified in a study of T cells expressing NK-cell markers. Germline CDR1 SGHDN, CDR2 FVKESK. The CDR3 covers 14 residues. Reprocessing the 5' RACE reads, TCRdb reports a single entry for every CDR3 protein and omits DNA. With about half a million distinct CDR3 sequences in the sample, the ten largest clones hold roughly 1.4%. This sequence was found in a woman in her forties or fifties in good health. The chain joins TRBV14 to TRBJ1-1; the TCRdb call, TRBD1, lacks DNA for checking. Sequenced material: blood T cells: a sorted CD56 or NKG2C T cell subset, CD4+ or CD8+ T cells, or bulk PBMC T cells (not recorded which). CDR3: CASSQDPDRAGAFF. The whole variable domain, filled in from reference TRBV14 and TRBJ1-1, reads EAGVTQFPSHSVIEKGQTVTLRCDPISGHDNLYWYRRVMGKEIKFLLHFVKESKQDESGMPNNRFLAERTGGTYSTLKVQPAELEDSGVYFCASSQDPDRAGAFFGQGTRLTVV.